The following is a T cell receptor (beta chain) sequence with its context. Clones were read by immunoSEQ multiplex PCR, and TCRdb kept only the in-frame ones, dropping some. The data show around 72,000 clones, roughly nine tenths seen once. This sample was taken from a study of OX40 agonist ivuxolimab in advanced cancers. V was trimmed by 5 bases and J by 1 base, leaving 14 bases between them. Per germline, CDR1 KGHSH and CDR2 LQKENI. This CDR3 comprises 15 residues. The source is an adult with an advanced solid tumor such as melanoma, head and neck, liver or kidney cancer. The material sequenced was CD4+ or CD8+ T cells sorted from blood, taken in a trial of the OX40 agonist ivuxolimab. V and J are TRBV18 and TRBJ1-1; D might be TRBD1 (6 bases). Written as DNA, the CDR3 is TGTGCCAGCTCATTCTCGGGGGCAGGGAACACTGAAGCTTTCTTT. The encoded protein is CASSFSGAGNTEAFF.